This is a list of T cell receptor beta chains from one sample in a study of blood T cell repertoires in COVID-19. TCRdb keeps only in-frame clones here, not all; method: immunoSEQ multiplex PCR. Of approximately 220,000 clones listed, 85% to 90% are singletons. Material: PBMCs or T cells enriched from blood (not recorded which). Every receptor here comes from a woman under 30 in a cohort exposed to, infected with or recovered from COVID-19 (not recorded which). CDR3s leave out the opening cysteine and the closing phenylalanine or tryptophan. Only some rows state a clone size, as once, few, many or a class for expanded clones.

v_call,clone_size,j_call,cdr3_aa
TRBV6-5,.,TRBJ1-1,ASSQGTANTEAF
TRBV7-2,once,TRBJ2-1,ASSLARTSGNEQF
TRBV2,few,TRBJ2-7,ASSGMESYEQY
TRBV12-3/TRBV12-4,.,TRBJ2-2,ASYTGGELF
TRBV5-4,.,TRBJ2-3,ASGPDPPLGDTQY
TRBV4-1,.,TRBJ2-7,ASSQAGTDSYEQY
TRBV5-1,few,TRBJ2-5,ASSLGQGSDETQY
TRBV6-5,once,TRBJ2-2,ASSSGQGFSGELF
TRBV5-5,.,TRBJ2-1,ASSYLGTGNNEQF
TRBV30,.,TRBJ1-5,AWSPISNQPQH
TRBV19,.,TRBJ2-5,ASSDGQIETQY
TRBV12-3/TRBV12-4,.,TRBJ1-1,ASSFQVTEAF
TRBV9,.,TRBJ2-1,ASSVGVANEQF
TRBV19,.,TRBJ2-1,ASGTSGGANEQF
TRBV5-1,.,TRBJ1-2,ASSEGTAYGYT
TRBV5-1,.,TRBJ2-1,ASSLTSGELKYEQF
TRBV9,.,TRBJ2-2,ASSGGDITTGELF
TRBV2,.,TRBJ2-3,ASTTGTSGTDTQY
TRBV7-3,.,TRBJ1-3,ASSETGGAPGNTIY
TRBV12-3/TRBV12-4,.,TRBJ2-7,ASSPSGGYEQY
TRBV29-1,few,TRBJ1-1,SVRPPGGFGF
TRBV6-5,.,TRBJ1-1,ASKGQLNTEAF
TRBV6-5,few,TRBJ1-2,ASSYSGGAGYGYT
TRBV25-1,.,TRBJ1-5,ASSESDNSNQPQH
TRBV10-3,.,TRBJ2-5,AISDAGGRGTQY
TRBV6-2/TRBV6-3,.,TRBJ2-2,ASSYSVGSGAGVDTGELF
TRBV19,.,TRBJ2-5,ASSGAGKETQY
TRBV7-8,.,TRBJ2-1,ASSLRTSGKSSYNEQF
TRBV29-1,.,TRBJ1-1,SVVLRLGDTEAF
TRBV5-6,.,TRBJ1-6,ASSLGGGSYNSPLH
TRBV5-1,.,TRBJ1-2,ASSLRTKGLAGGYT
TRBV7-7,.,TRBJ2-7,ASSSEQGFEQY